This T cell receptor beta chain is from a study of radiotherapy plus CTLA-4 blockade in lung cancer. For the study at large: With roughly 28% of patients having disease control, objective responses were seen in approximately 19%. Study-level results: Blood saw expansion of tumor-derived TCR clones after radiotherapy plus ipilimumab. In blood, early T cell clone dynamics reportedly predicted response best, together with interferon-beta.

CDR1 and CDR2 (germline): SQVTM, ANQGSEA. This CDR3 comprises 12 residues. The V gene end was trimmed by 1 base and the J gene end by 15 bases; junction bases not matched to a gene: 8. Details on this clone: Its target is unknown.

Focal radiation with ipilimumab CTLA-4 blockade was given to patients with chemo-refractory metastatic non-small-cell lung cancer. Clones were read by immunoSEQ multiplex PCR, and TCRdb kept only the in-frame ones, dropping some. The table has 23,000 or so clones, about three quarters seen once. The sequence was collected from a human donor with non-small cell lung cancer who had stable disease on radiotherapy plus ipilimumab. V gene TRBV29-1 combines with J gene TRBJ2-1; 8 nucleotides agree with TRBD1. The starting material was peripheral blood, obtained from a patient treated with radiotherapy plus ipilimumab. CDR3 amino acids: CSVEADRDLRFF. The CDR3 DNA reads as TGCAGCGTTGAAGCGGACAGGGATCTTAGGTTCTTC.